Below, 4 T cell receptor beta chains from the same sample are listed, as sequenced in a study of cytomegalovirus exposure and HLA in healthy donors. Measured with immunoSEQ multiplex PCR; TCRdb has only the in-frame clones, and not every one. Of some 130,000 clones in the sample, 84% were seen once. Sequencing was performed on PBMCs. Receptor source: a woman aged 30 to 39 in good health and CMV-seronegative.

This clone has just one count. The gene calls are TRBV28 and TRBJ1-1; a possible D gene is TRBD1 (6 bases). The CDR3 is 14 residues long. Germline V gives CDR1 MDHEN, CDR2 SYDVKM. V lost 2 bases to trimming and J lost 1 base, with 8 bases between them. The CDR3 protein is CASSLLDRNTEAFF. CDR3 in DNA: TGTGCCAGCAGTTTACTGGACAGGAACACTGAAGCTTTCTTT.

The chain employs TRBV7-9 and TRBJ2-7; no clear D gene. The CDR3 spans 13 residues. The V and J ends lost 5 bases and 4 bases respectively, with 12 bases between them. Germline values: CDR1 SEHNR, CDR2 FQNEAQ (reference sequence). The CDR3 loop reads CASSVRSRYEQYF. DNA of the CDR3: TGTGCCAGCAGCGTTAGATCGCGTTACGAGCAGTACTTC. Variable domain in full (rest from reference TRBV7-9 and TRBJ2-7): DTGVSQNPRHKITKRGQNVTFRCDPISEHNRLYWYRQTLGQGPEFLTYFQNEAQLEKSRLLSDRFSAERPKGSFSTLEIQRTEQGDSAMYLCASSVRSRYEQYFGPGTRLTVT.

V and J are TRBV7-7 and TRBJ2-2; 9 nucleotides align to TRBD1. The germline gives CDR1 SSHAT, CDR2 FNYEAQ (reference sequence). With V trimmed by 5 bases and J by 7 bases, 5 bases remained unmatched. CDR3 length: 14 amino acids. The CDR3 is CASSATGGGGELFF. DNA of the CDR3: TGTGCCAGCAGCGCGACAGGGGGAGGCGGGGAGCTGTTTTTT.

The rearrangement joins TRBV28 to TRBJ1-2; tentative D call: TRBD1 (6 bases). CDR3 length: 13 amino acids. Germline lookup yields CDR1 MDHEN and CDR2 SYDVKM. Trimming left V 3 bases short and J 2 bases short, with 7 bases between. The CDR3 spells CASSLDRNYGYTF. Written as DNA, the CDR3 is TGTGCCAGCAGTTTGGACAGAAACTATGGCTACACCTTC.